The 19 T cell receptor beta chains below were found in one sample sequenced in a study of beta chain features in type 1 diabetes. Antigen specificity for these receptors is unknown. Study results and limitations: Within each of all four CD4+ subsets, Type 1 diabetes patients had TCRB CDR3s that were moderately but significantly shorter.

Expressed TCRB transcripts were sequenced because the entire RNA isolate underwent reverse transcription. The assay was immunoSEQ multiplex PCR, and TCRdb's table has in-frame clones only and misses some. The sample includes 300,000 to 450,000 clones, 9.6% of them seen just once. The sample taken for sequencing was central memory CD4+ T cells from blood. The receptors were sampled from a man under 40 with type 1 diabetes.

This clone was picked up many times. The chain couples TRBV10-3 to TRBJ2-1, with D possibly TRBD2 on 5 matching bases. Germline CDR1 ENHRY, CDR2 SYGVKD. V lost 3 bases and J lost 8, with 14 bases in between. The CDR3 contains 14 residues. The CDR3 is CAISDEVREHEQFF. The CDR3, as DNA: TGTGCCATCAGTGATGAAGTTAGGGAGCATGAGCAGTTCTTC.

The V gene is TRBV30, the J gene TRBJ1-3; no reliable D call. The CDR3 has 16 residues. V gave up 0 bases and J gave up 2 bases, with 14 bases separating them. Germline CDR1 and CDR2: GTSNPN and SVGIG (reference sequence). The CDR3 sequence: CAWSVDFYPPGNTIYF. In DNA form, the CDR3 reads TGTGCCTGGAGTGTAGACTTTTACCCTCCTGGAAACACCATATATTTT.

A few counts support this clone. The chain carries TRBV7-2 and TRBJ2-7; either TRBD1 or TRBD2 may supply D (7 bases each). The V end was cut by 4 bases, the J end by 2 bases, with 12 bases between. CDR1 is SGHTA, CDR2 FQGNSA, per germline. This CDR3 has 14 residues. CDR3 nucleotide sequence: TGTGCCAGCAGCTATCAGGGGGGGGCCTACGAGCAGTACTTC. This translates into CASSYQGGAYEQYF.

There are many counts of this clone. The chain is built from TRBV6-5 and TRBJ2-7; D perhaps matches TRBD1 (5 bases). The CDR3 contains 14 residues. Germline loops: CDR1 MNHEY, CDR2 SVGAGI. V lost 1 base and J 0 bases, leaving 7 bases between the germline ends. The CDR3, as DNA: TGTGCCAGCAGTTACTGGGGCAGCTCCTACGAGCAGTACTTC. This gives the protein CASSYWGSSYEQYF.

The chain combines TRBV9 with TRBJ2-5; no definite D call. The CDR3 is made up of 13 amino acids. Trimming took off 4 bases at V and 5 bases at J, with 12 bases between the two ends. Per the germline V gene, CDR1 is SGDLS and CDR2 is YYNGEE. DNA of the CDR3: TGTGCCAGCAGCCCGACATGGAGCGAGACCCAGTACTTC. This encodes CASSPTWSETQYF.

The genes are TRBV29-1 and TRBJ2-7; D remains unclear. Looked up from germline, CDR1 is SQVTM and CDR2 is ANQGSEA. Between the trimmed V and J ends, which lost 3 bases and 7 bases, there was a span of 13 bases. The CDR3 length is 12 residues. The CDR3: CSVDVNRSEQYF. In nucleotides, the CDR3 is TGCAGCGTTGACGTAAATCGCTCGGAGCAGTACTTC.

This chain links TRBV28 with TRBJ2-1; D ambiguous. V gave up 5 bases and J gave up 6 bases, with 11 bases separating them. There are 13 residues in the CDR3. The germline CDR1 and CDR2 sequences are MDHEN and SYDVKM. CDR3 DNA sequence: TGTGCCAGCAGTCCATCAAATACCAATGAGCAGTTCTTC. It encodes CASSPSNTNEQFF.

In this sample, this clone turned up a few times. The chain carries TRBV30 and TRBJ2-1; no reliable D call. Germline CDR1 GTSNPN, CDR2 SVGIG (reference sequence). The ends were cut back, 3 bases at V and 4 bases at J, with 10 bases in the middle. The CDR3 has 13 residues. The DNA of the CDR3 is TGTGCCTGGAGGATTGGCTTATACAATGAGCAGTTCTTC. Amino acid sequence: CAWRIGLYNEQFF.

The rearrangement joins TRBV11-2 to TRBJ2-3; D ambiguous. The CDR3 has 12 amino acids. CDR1 and CDR2 from the germline V gene are SGHAT and FQNNGV. The ends were cut back, 3 bases at V and 6 bases at J, with 7 bases in the middle. The CDR3 coding sequence is TGTGCCAGCAGCTTGGCCGTTGATACGCAGTATTTT. Translated, it gives CASSLAVDTQYF.

The chain has TRBV11-1 and TRBJ2-7; 8 positions match TRBD1. The junction had 5 bases not matched to a gene; V was cut back by 3 bases and J by 4 bases. This CDR3 has 14 residues. The germline CDR1 and CDR2 sequences are SGHAT and FQDESV (reference sequence). CDR3 bases: TGTGCCAGCAGCTTGACAGGGGTTGGGTACGAGCAGTACTTC. Translating gives CASSLTGVGYEQYF. The full variable domain, rest sourced from reference TRBV11-1 and TRBJ2-7, is EAEVAQSPRYKITEKSQAVAFWCDPISGHATLYWYRQILGQGPELLVQFQDESVVDDSQLPKDRFSAERLKGVDSTLKIQPAELGDSAMYLCASSLTGVGYEQYFGPGTRLTVT.

V and J are TRBV29-1 and TRBJ2-5, with TRBD1 matching over 8 bases. CDR1 SQVTM and CDR2 ANQGSEA come from the germline V gene. Trimming removed 5 bases from V and 5 bases from J; junction bases left unmatched: 4. The CDR3 has 12 amino acids. In DNA form, the CDR3 reads TGCAGCGTTTATCAGGGGGCGGAGACCCAGTACTTC. Translation: CSVYQGAETQYF.

The DNA of the CDR3 is TGTGCCAGCAGCCCGGTGGGGTCAGGCCAAACGAACACCGGGGAGCTGTTTTTT. Translating gives CASSPVGSGQTNTGELFF. The chain joins TRBV7-9 to TRBJ2-2; D is uncertain. Germline lookup yields CDR1 SEHNR and CDR2 FQNEAQ (reference sequence). CDR3 size: 18 residues. Trimming took 5 bases from V and 0 from J, leaving 19 bases between them. Combining the CDR3 with reference TRBV7-9 and TRBJ2-2 gives the whole variable domain DTGVSQNPRHKITKRGQNVTFRCDPISEHNRLYWYRQTLGQGPEFLTYFQNEAQLEKSRLLSDRFSAERPKGSFSTLEIQRTEQGDSAMYLCASSPVGSGQTNTGELFFGEGSRLTVL.

V gene TRBV5-8 combines with J gene TRBJ2-3; 8 bases are a match to TRBD2. CDR1 and CDR2 from the germline V gene are SGHTS and YDEGEE. The CDR3 is 17 amino acids. V shed 4 bases and J 5 bases; nucleotides not matched to a gene: 15. The CDR3 DNA is TGTGCCAGCAGCCACCGCGTGTCAGCGGGAGAGGGAGATACGCAGTATTTT. It translates to CASSHRVSAGEGDTQYF. The variable domain in full, completed from reference TRBV5-8 and TRBJ2-3, reads EAGVTQSPTHLIKTRGQQATLRCSPISGHTSVYWYQQALGLGLQFLLWYDEGEERNRGNFPPRFSGRQFPNYSSELNVNALELEDSALYLCASSHRVSAGEGDTQYFGPGTRLTVL.

This clone turned up a few times. The chain employs TRBV27 and TRBJ1-4, with D tentatively TRBD1 (5 bases). Germline V gene lookup returns CDR1 MNHEY and CDR2 SMNVEV (reference sequence). The CDR3 loop spans 16 amino acids. Trimming shortened V by 2 bases and J by 2 bases, and 12 bases separated the two germline ends. CDR3 in DNA: TGTGCCAGCAGTTTAGTACCCCGGGGGACTAATGAAAAACTGTTTTTT. This gives the protein CASSLVPRGTNEKLFF.

This clone was found a few times. The chain is built from TRBV29-1 and TRBJ1-5; 9 bases map to TRBD1. Germline trimming cut 5 bases from V and 8 bases from J; bases unmatched to any gene: 4. CDR1 and CDR2 from the germline V gene are SQVTM and ANQGSEA. CDR3 length: 12 residues. The CDR3, as DNA: TGCAGCGTTAGACAGGGGGGGGAGCCCCAGCATTTT. Translated, it gives CSVRQGGEPQHF.

This clone was seen only a few times. The V gene is TRBV7-2, the J gene TRBJ2-5; 13 positions agree with TRBD2. This CDR3 is 17 amino acids long. From germline, CDR1 is SGHTA and CDR2 FQGNSA. Trimming removed 3 bases from V and 7 bases from J; junction bases left unmatched: 11. This CDR3 is CASSFRATSGREATQYF. Written as DNA, the CDR3 is TGTGCCAGCAGCTTTAGGGCCACTAGCGGGAGGGAGGCGACCCAGTACTTC. The whole variable domain, filled in from reference TRBV7-2 and TRBJ2-5, reads GAGVSQSPSNKVTEKGKDVELRCDPISGHTALYWYRQSLGQGLEFLIYFQGNSAPDKSGLPSDRFSAERTGGSVSTLTIQRTQQEDSAVYLCASSFRATSGREATQYFGPGTRLLVL.

This clone appeared a few times. V gene TRBV28 combines with J gene TRBJ1-2; 9 nucleotides line up with TRBD1. Germline CDR1 reads MDHEN; CDR2 reads SYDVKM. Trimming removed 6 bases from V and 11 bases from J; junction bases left unmatched: 7. This CDR3 has 12 residues. The CDR3 DNA reads TGTGCCAGCAGCCCGACAGGGGGATCGTACACCTTC. Amino acids: CASSPTGGSYTF.

This chain connects TRBV5-4 to TRBJ1-1, with 8 bases fitting TRBD1. The CDR3 loop spans 15 amino acids. The V and J ends lost 0 bases and 0 bases, in that order; junction bases with no gene match: 1. Germline V gene sequence: CDR1 SGHNT, CDR2 YYREEE (reference sequence). CDR3 nucleotides: TGTGCCAGCAGCTTGGGGGGACAGGTGAACACTGAAGCTTTCTTT. It specifies CASSLGGQVNTEAFF.

The chain uses TRBV4-1 and TRBJ1-4; D is undetermined. Trimming cost V 3 bases and J 4 bases, with 9 bases left between them. The CDR3 extends over 14 amino acids. CDR1 and CDR2 (germline): MGHRA, YSYEKL. The DNA for the CDR3 is TGCGCCAGCAGCCATAGGGTAGATAATGAAAAACTGTTTTTT. Protein product: CASSHRVDNEKLFF.